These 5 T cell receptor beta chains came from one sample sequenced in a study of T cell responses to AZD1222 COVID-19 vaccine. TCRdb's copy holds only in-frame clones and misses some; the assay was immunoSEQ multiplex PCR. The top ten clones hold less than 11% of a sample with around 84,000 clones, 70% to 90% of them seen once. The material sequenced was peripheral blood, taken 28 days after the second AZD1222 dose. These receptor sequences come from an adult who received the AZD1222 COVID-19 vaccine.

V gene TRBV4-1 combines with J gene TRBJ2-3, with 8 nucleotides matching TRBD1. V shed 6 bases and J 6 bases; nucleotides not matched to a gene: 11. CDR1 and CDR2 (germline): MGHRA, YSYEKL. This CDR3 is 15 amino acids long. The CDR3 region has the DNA TGCGCCAGCAGTTACACAGGGGGTGAGCAGGATACGCAGTATTTT. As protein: CASSYTGGEQDTQYF.

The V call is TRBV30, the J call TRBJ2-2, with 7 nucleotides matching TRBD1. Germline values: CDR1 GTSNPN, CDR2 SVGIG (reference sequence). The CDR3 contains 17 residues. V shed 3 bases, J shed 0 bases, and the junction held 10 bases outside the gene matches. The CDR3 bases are TGTGCCTGGAGGTCTACAGGGGCCCCTTCGAACACCGGGGAGCTGTTTTTT. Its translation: CAWRSTGAPSNTGELFF.

The CDR3 nucleotides are TGCGCCAGCAGGAGTACGAAGGGGAAGGTGAACACTGAAGCTTTCTTT. Amino acid sequence: CASRSTKGKVNTEAFF. The J gene is TRBJ1-1, the V gene TRBV10-2; D perhaps matches TRBD1 (5 bases). CDR3 size: 16 residues. Germline CDR1 and CDR2: WSHSY and SAAADI. V dropped 6 bases and J dropped 0 bases, with 17 bases sitting between them.

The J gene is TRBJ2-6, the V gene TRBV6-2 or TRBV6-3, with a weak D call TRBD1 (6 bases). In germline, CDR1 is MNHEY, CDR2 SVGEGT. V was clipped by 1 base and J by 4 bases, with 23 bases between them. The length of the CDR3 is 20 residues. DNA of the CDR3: TGTGCCAGCAGTTACTACAATACACCGGGACACTATTCCGGGGCCAACGTCCTGACTTTC. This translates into CASSYYNTPGHYSGANVLTF.

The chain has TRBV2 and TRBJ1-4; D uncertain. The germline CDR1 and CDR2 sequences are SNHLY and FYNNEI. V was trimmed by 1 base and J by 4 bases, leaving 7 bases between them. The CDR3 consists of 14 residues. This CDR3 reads CASSEGLGNEKLFF. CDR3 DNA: TGTGCCAGCAGTGAAGGTTTGGGTAATGAAAAACTGTTTTTT.